This TCR beta chain stems from a study of technical replicates of blood from four donors. V was clipped by 0 bases and J by 2 bases, with 7 bases between them. Germline V gene data show CDR1 as GTSNPN and CDR2 as SVGIG (reference sequence). The length of the CDR3 is 14 residues. Clones were sequenced by immunoSEQ multiplex PCR, and TCRdb holds only the in-frame ones, with some missing. The sample lists about 75,000 clones, 91% occurring once. The TCR comes from a human donor in good health. Some clones in this sample may be carry-over from other donors' samples. Sequencing was done on a sample of T cells isolated from PBMCs. The gene calls are TRBV30 and TRBJ1-4, with D uncertain. The CDR3 DNA is TGTGCCTGGAGTGTATCTACGACTAATGAAAAACTGTTTTTT. Encoded protein: CAWSVSTTNEKLFF.